Listed below are T cell receptor beta chains from one sample, sequenced in a study of blood T cell repertoires in COVID-19. The method was immunoSEQ multiplex PCR; TCRdb's version includes in-frame clones alone and lacks a portion of them. This table has around 60,000 clones, roughly 87% appearing once. Sequencing used peripheral blood. All receptors derive from a man between 45 and 60 years old with active COVID-19. Each CDR3 is given with its conserved first and last residue.

J gene	V gene	CDR3 protein
TRBJ2-2	TRBV19	CASKAGLENTGELFF
TRBJ1-4	TRBV19	CASSIFSNEKLFF
TRBJ2-3	TRBV6-2/TRBV6-3	CASSSLTDTQYF
TRBJ2-1	TRBV15	CATSRGGGLGNEQFF
TRBJ1-3	TRBV19	CASSSGVVGNTIYF
TRBJ2-2	TRBV9	CASTETGGNTGELFF
TRBJ1-6	TRBV5-4	CASSLVGARNSPLHF
TRBJ1-1	TRBV10-3	CAISEGFYRETEAFF
TRBJ2-7	TRBV7-8	CASSSLEGATYEQYF
TRBJ2-3	TRBV6-5	CASSSPVGASDTQYF
TRBJ2-5	TRBV19	CASRPRAGGETQYF
TRBJ1-6	TRBV7-3	CASSLNGGAQPLHF
TRBJ1-1	TRBV6-5	CASSYSRRRNTEAFF